Presented here are 25 T cell receptor beta chains from one specimen sequenced in a study of T cells in Graves' hyperthyroidism and ophthalmopathy. The CDR3 regions of TCR beta were amplified from RNA transcripts. The HTBI set primed first-round TCR CDR3 RT-PCR. MiXCR, run by TCRdb on the multiplex PCR reads, gives a single entry per CDR3 protein. Of approximately 640,000 distinct CDR3 sequences listed, under 20% are singletons. The sample was blood. These receptors originate from a woman aged 30 to 39 with Graves' hyperthyroidism.

This clonotype was detected only a few times. This chain connects TRBV12-3 or TRBV12-4 to TRBJ2-3, with D hard to call. V was cut by 4 bases and J by 9 bases, with 11 bases left in between. This CDR3 contains 12 residues. The CDR3 DNA reads as TGTGCCAGCAGTTCAGACCTGGCGACGCAGTATTTT. Residues: CASSSDLATQYF.

This chain joins TRBV5-1 and TRBJ1-3, with TRBD1 as a possible D gene (6 bases). This CDR3 region has 17 residues. V was clipped by 1 base and J by 4 bases, with 18 bases between them. The germline V gene encodes CDR1 SGHRS and CDR2 YFSETQ. CDR3 sequence: CASSLSTPGTMGNTIYF. The CDR3 DNA follows: TGCGCCAGCAGCTTGTCAACTCCGGGGACAATGGGAAACACCATATATTTT.

This clonotype appeared many times. The chain links TRBV2 to TRBJ1-6; TRBD1 matches at 10 bases. This CDR3 spans 15 amino acids. Germline CDR1 reads SNHLY; CDR2 reads FYNNEI. Losses at the gene ends were 6 bases for V and 8 bases for J; bases not matched to a gene: 7. The CDR3 sequence: CASRGGDRGDSPLHF. For the CDR3, the DNA is TGTGCCAGCAGGGGAGGGGACAGGGGAGATTCACCCCTCCACTTT.

In this sample, this clonotype turned up many times. V gene TRBV28 combines with J gene TRBJ1-4, with D possibly TRBD1 on 6 matching bases. Germline-derived CDR1 and CDR2 are MDHEN and SYDVKM. Deletions cut 6 bases from V and 4 bases from J, with 15 bases between. This CDR3 has 15 amino acids. CDR3 nucleotides: TGTGCCAGCAGGCGTGCCGGACAGATTAATGAAAAACTGTTTTTT. This gives the protein CASRRAGQINEKLFF.

This clonotype was seen repeatedly, ten times or more. The chain combines TRBV11-2 with TRBJ2-1; the match to TRBD1 covers 9 bases. The CDR3 has 16 residues. Germline values: CDR1 SGHAT, CDR2 FQNNGV. Trimming cost V 5 bases and J 4 bases; bases outside gene matches: 9. DNA of the CDR3: TGTGCCAGCAGCCCCCCATGGACAGGGGATTACAATGAGCAGTTCTTC. Its translation: CASSPPWTGDYNEQFF. The complete variable domain, with remaining parts taken from reference TRBV11-2 and TRBJ2-1, reads EAGVAQSPRYKIIEKRQSVAFWCNPISGHATLYWYQQILGQGPKLLIQFQNNGVVDDSQLPKDRFSAERLKGVDSTLKIQPAKLEDSAVYLCASSPPWTGDYNEQFFGPGTRLTVL.

A single count supports this clonotype. Relative to the germline gene, one junction end is altered; a read error may explain this. The V call is TRBV7-9, the J call TRBJ1-6, with D perhaps TRBD1 (6 bases). Germline V gene lookup returns CDR1 SEHNR and CDR2 FQNEAQ (reference sequence). CDR3 length equals 16 residues. This chain's CDR3 is CAGSSPQQGHNSPLHF. The DNA of the CDR3 is TGTGCCGGCAGCTCACCTCAACAGGGACATAATTCACCCCTCCACTTT. Full variable domain (rest looked up from reference TRBV7-9 and TRBJ1-6): DTGVSQNPRHKITKRGQNVTFRCDPISEHNRLYWYRQTLGQGPEFLTYFQNEAQLEKSRLLSDRFSAERPKGSFSTLEIQRTEQGDSAMYLCAGSSPQQGHNSPLHFGNGTRLTVT.

The sample holds many counts of this clonotype. This chain links TRBV7-3 with TRBJ2-5; 7 positions agree with TRBD2. The CDR3 is made up of 15 amino acids. Trimming at V came to 5 bases and at J to 2 bases, leaving 8 bases not matched to a gene. Germline CDR1 reads SGHTA; CDR2 reads FQGTGA. This CDR3 is CASSPGGGLQETQYF. CDR3 nucleotide sequence: TGTGCCAGCAGCCCCGGCGGGGGTCTTCAAGAGACCCAGTACTTC.

The V and J genes are TRBV12-3 or TRBV12-4 and TRBJ1-5, with D unclear. Trimming stripped 1 base from V and 5 bases from J, with 9 bases between. The CDR3 consists of 14 residues. The CDR3 bases are TGTGCCAGCAGTTTAGGGAACGGGCATCAGCCCCAGCATTTT. It is translated as CASSLGNGHQPQHF.

V gene TRBV28 combines with J gene TRBJ2-5; D perhaps matches TRBD1 (5 bases). The CDR3 is made up of 13 amino acids. With 7 bases removed from V and 5 bases from J, the gap between germline ends came to 14 bases. Germline assignment: CDR1 MDHEN and CDR2 SYDVKM. This CDR3 reads CASIGTGWETQYF. The CDR3 DNA sequence: TGTGCCAGCATCGGTACAGGCTGGGAGACCCAGTACTTC. Full variable domain (rest looked up from reference TRBV28 and TRBJ2-5): DVKVTQSSRYLVKRTGEKVFLECVQDMDHENMFWYRQDPGLGLRLIYFSYDVKMKEKGDIPEGYSVSREKKERFSLILESASTNQTSMYLCASIGTGWETQYFGPGTRLLVL.

This clonotype was found many times. J is TRBJ2-7 and V is TRBV6-2 or TRBV6-3, with unresolved D. The CDR3 has 11 amino acids. Germline V gene data show CDR1 as MNHEY and CDR2 as SVGEGT. Trimming cost V 8 bases and J 3 bases, with 8 bases left between them. The CDR3 DNA sequence: TGTGCCAGCGAGGCAGGCTACGAGCAGTACTTC. This codes for CASEAGYEQYF.

V usage is TRBV28 and J usage is TRBJ2-7; D is unresolved. Germline CDR1 MDHEN, CDR2 SYDVKM. The length of the CDR3 is 14 residues. V lost 6 bases and J 4 bases, leaving 16 bases between the germline ends. CDR3: CASRLKSVLYEQYF. For the CDR3, the DNA is TGTGCCAGCAGGCTTAAATCGGTCTTATACGAGCAGTACTTC.

This clonotype was seen many times. V gene TRBV11-2 combines with J gene TRBJ2-1; D may correspond to TRBD1 or TRBD2 (5 bases each). V was clipped by 1 base and J by 5 bases, with 21 bases between them. CDR3 length: 18 amino acids. Germline assignment: CDR1 SGHAT and CDR2 FQNNGV. The CDR3 protein is CASSLAGYGAGRDNEQFF. The CDR3 DNA reads as TGTGCCAGCAGCTTAGCGGGGTACGGGGCGGGCCGGGACAATGAGCAGTTCTTC.

Only a few counts were recorded for this clonotype. The V call is TRBV5-1, the J call TRBJ1-4, with a tentative D call TRBD1 (6 bases). Trimming removed 4 bases at V and 8 bases at J, with 18 bases between. Germline CDR1 and CDR2: SGHRS and YFSETQ. This CDR3 contains 15 residues. The CDR3 is CASSARVARGEKLFF. CDR3 nucleotide sequence: TGCGCCAGCAGCGCGAGGGTCGCCAGGGGCGAAAAACTGTTTTTT.

This clonotype was seen at least ten times. The chain uses TRBV7-9 and TRBJ2-1, with D possibly TRBD2 on 6 matching bases. The CDR3 has 15 amino acids. V was trimmed by 5 bases and J by 0 bases, leaving 11 bases between them. Germline V lookup: CDR1 SEHNR, CDR2 FQNEAQ (reference sequence). Here the CDR3 reads CASSGRGTSYNEQFF. CDR3 sequence (DNA): TGTGCCAGCAGCGGCCGGGGGACCTCCTACAATGAGCAGTTCTTC.

This clonotype was seen many times. This rearrangement joins TRBV12-3 or TRBV12-4 to TRBJ2-1; 8 nucleotides agree with TRBD2. There are 12 residues in the CDR3. The ends lost 7 bases at V and 9 bases at J; junction bases unmatched: 5. The CDR3 nucleotides read TGTGCCAGCACCTACGGGGGGGGTGAGCAGTTCTTC. This gives the protein CASTYGGGEQFF.

This clonotype was found a few times. The chain links TRBV12-3 or TRBV12-4 to TRBJ2-2; 8 bases map to TRBD1. The CDR3 totals 15 residues. V trimming: 8 bases; J trimming: 6 bases; junction bases outside the gene matches: 11. The DNA for the CDR3 is TGTGCCAGCCTTGGGACAGGTTTAAAGCCCGGGGAGCTGTTTTTT. Its translation: CASLGTGLKPGELFF.

DNA for the CDR3: TGTGCCAGCAGTCCCCTCAAGAGCACTGAAGCTTTCTTT. Translation: CASSPLKSTEAFF. V and J are TRBV27 and TRBJ1-1; D unresolved. V was pared by 5 bases and J by 4 bases, with 11 bases between. CDR1 and CDR2 (germline): MNHEY, SMNVEV (reference sequence). This CDR3 spans 13 amino acids.

This clonotype was recorded many times. The chain employs TRBV13 and TRBJ2-1, with D possibly TRBD2 on 6 matching bases. Trimming shortened V by 4 bases and J by 6 bases, and 16 bases separated the two germline ends. Germline V lookup: CDR1 PRHDT, CDR2 FYEKMQ (reference sequence). CDR3 length equals 15 residues. CDR3: CASSWPGEVSNEQFF. CDR3 DNA: TGTGCCAGCAGCTGGCCGGGAGAAGTGAGCAATGAGCAGTTCTTC.

This clonotype was counted ten times or more. The rearrangement uses TRBV11-2 and TRBJ2-1; 10 bases map to TRBD2. Per the germline V gene, CDR1 is SGHAT and CDR2 is FQNNGV. The CDR3 extends over 15 amino acids. The V segment lost 7 bases and the J segment 10 bases; nucleotides outside the gene matches: 13. For the CDR3, the DNA is TGTGCCAGCACCCGACGGACTAGCGGTCGACGGGAGCAGTTCTTC. It is translated as CASTRRTSGRREQFF.

This clonotype was seen at least ten times. The chain couples TRBV28 to TRBJ2-5, with a weak D call TRBD2 (6 bases). In germline, CDR1 is MDHEN, CDR2 SYDVKM. V was pared by 7 bases and J by 4 bases, with 25 bases between. This CDR3 is 17 amino acids long. The CDR3 DNA sequence: TGTGCCAGCACATTCGAACCCTTCCCCAGCGGGCCAGAGACCCAGTACTTC. It is translated as CASTFEPFPSGPETQYF.

This clonotype came up many times. This chain joins TRBV20-1 and TRBJ2-7; 13 nucleotides agree with TRBD2. Unmatched junction bases numbered 13, after V lost 5 bases and J lost 3 bases. From germline, CDR1 is DFQATT and CDR2 SNEGSKA (reference sequence). The CDR3 loop spans 17 amino acids. The CDR3 here is CSASGTSGTLGVYEQYF. CDR3 nucleotide sequence: TGCAGTGCTTCCGGGACTAGCGGGACCCTGGGTGTCTACGAGCAGTACTTC.

This chain joins TRBV19 and TRBJ2-5; the D is unclear. In germline, CDR1 is LNHDA, CDR2 SQIVND (reference sequence). The CDR3 is 13 amino acids. The germline V and J ends were trimmed by 3 bases and 5 bases, with 10 bases remaining between them. CDR3 nucleotides: TGTGCCAGTAGTATTGGTGGGCCGGAGACCCAGTACTTC. Translation: CASSIGGPETQYF.

The J gene is TRBJ1-1, the V gene TRBV28; 10 nucleotides match TRBD1. The CDR3 contains 15 residues. Germline CDR1 is MDHEN and CDR2 is SYDVKM. Unmatched junction bases numbered 5, after V lost 3 bases and J lost 4 bases. CDR3 sequence: CASSFMGQGTTEAFF. The CDR3 coding sequence is TGTGCCAGCAGTTTTATGGGACAGGGGACCACTGAAGCTTTCTTT.

This clonotype was counted at least ten times. CDR3: CASSLRSPGRNNEQFF. CDR3 DNA: TGTGCCAGCAGCTTACGAAGCCCGGGACGCAACAATGAGCAGTTCTTC. The chain uses TRBV11-3 and TRBJ2-1; either TRBD1 or TRBD2 may supply D (5 bases each). V was clipped by 2 bases and J by 5 bases, with 16 bases between them. Germline loops: CDR1 SGHNT, CDR2 YENEEA. The CDR3 sequence is 16 residues long.

This clonotype appeared many times. The rearrangement links TRBV9 to TRBJ2-1; 9 nucleotides agree with TRBD2. This CDR3 has 15 amino acids. The V and J ends lost 0 bases and 6 bases, in that order; junction bases with no gene match: 4. The V gene's germline CDR1 is SGDLS and CDR2 YYNGEE. CDR3 region: CASSVDGTSSNEQFF. Written as DNA, the CDR3 is TGTGCCAGCAGCGTAGATGGGACTAGCAGCAATGAGCAGTTCTTC.